These T cell receptor beta chains were read from a single sample in a study of PD-1 blockade in classical Hodgkin lymphoma. Sequencing was performed with immunoSEQ multiplex PCR; in TCRdb, only in-frame clones are kept and a portion is missing. The repertoire holds under 30,000 clones, with 71% as singletons. Material: peripheral blood mononuclear cells (PBMCs), obtained before the second cycle of nivolumab. These receptors were collected from a human donor with classical Hodgkin lymphoma. CDR3s include the opening cysteine and the closing phenylalanine or tryptophan. D genes are given only for firm matches. For some rows the clone size is stated as once, few or many, or as a class when expanded; others skip it.

d_gene	v_gene	j_gene	abundance	CDR3nt	CDR3aa
NA	TRBV6-6	TRBJ2-5	NA	TGTGCCAGCTTTAGAGAGACCCAGTACTTC	CASFRETQYF
TRBD1	TRBV4-3	TRBJ1-4	NA	TGCGCCAGCAGCCAAGGGGGGCTCGGGACAGAAAACGAAAAACTGTTTTTT	CASSQGGLGTENEKLFF
NA	TRBV27	TRBJ2-7	once	TGTGCCAGCAAGCGGTTCCCTGGGCGATACGAGCAGTACTTC	CASKRFPGRYEQYF
NA	TRBV10-2	TRBJ2-1	NA	TGCGCCAGCAGTGAGGGCCCGTTCAATGAGCAGTTCTTC	CASSEGPFNEQFF
NA	TRBV10-1	TRBJ2-3	NA	TGCGCCAGCAGTGACCCGATCAGGGATCCAGATACGCAGTATTTT	CASSDPIRDPDTQYF
TRBD1	TRBV27	TRBJ1-2	NA	TGTGCCAGCAGTTTCGTAGGGGGCGGAGGCTACACCTTC	CASSFVGGGGYTF
NA	TRBV4-2	TRBJ2-7	NA	TGTGCCAGCAGCCAAGATTCCTACGAGCAGTACTTC	CASSQDSYEQYF
NA	TRBV11-2	TRBJ2-3	NA	TGTGCCAGCAGGCCCCCCCAGATGGCAGATACGCAGTATTTT	CASRPPQMADTQYF
NA	TRBV7-6	TRBJ2-5	few	TGTGCCAGCAGCTTAGGATGGTCAGAGACCCAGTACTTC	CASSLGWSETQYF
NA	TRBV7-8	TRBJ1-6	NA	TGTGCCAGCAGCTTGGCGGGTCTGTACTCACCCCTCCACTTT	CASSLAGLYSPLHF
NA	TRBV4-1	TRBJ1-5	NA	TGCGCCAGCAGCCCTCAGGGATTGGGTCAGCCCCAGCATTTT	CASSPQGLGQPQHF
NA	TRBV7-6	TRBJ2-4	NA	TGTGCCAGCAGCCTAGAGGTGGCAGACATTCAGTACTTC	CASSLEVADIQYF
NA	TRBV29-1	TRBJ1-2	NA	TGCAGCGTTCCTGGGGTCGGGAACTATGGCTACACCTTC	CSVPGVGNYGYTF
NA	TRBV7-3	TRBJ2-5	few	TGTGCCAGCAGCCACGGTTTAGGAACTCAAGAGACCCAGTACTTC	CASSHGLGTQETQYF
NA	TRBV5-4	TRBJ1-1	NA	TGTGCCAGCAGCTTGGACGGTACTGAAGCTTTCTTT	CASSLDGTEAFF
NA	TRBV27	TRBJ2-7	NA	TGTGCCAGCGCCACCTCAGACGGGCAGTACTTC	CASATSDGQYF
TRBD1	TRBV19	TRBJ1-6	NA	TGTGCCAGTAGTCGGGACAGCTCCTATAATTCACCCCTCCACTTT	CASSRDSSYNSPLHF
TRBD2	TRBV6-1	TRBJ2-7	NA	TGTGCCAGCAGTGAAGATCCCAGCGGGGGCTACGAGCAGTACTTC	CASSEDPSGGYEQYF
NA	TRBV10-3	TRBJ1-2	NA	TGTGCCATCAGTGAGTCGGGGGGTGGCTACACCTTC	CAISESGGGYTF
NA	TRBV6-6	TRBJ2-3	NA	TGTGCCAGCAGTTTGCGCCCCTGGGACAATACGCAGTATTTT	CASSLRPWDNTQYF
TRBD1	TRBV19	TRBJ1-2	once	TGTGCCAGTAGTATTTGGCCAACAGGGGTCTATGGCTACACCTTC	CASSIWPTGVYGYTF
NA	TRBV28	TRBJ2-3	NA	TGTGCCAGCAGTCAATCCCCCGGGACACCCATGGGGCAGTATTTT	CASSQSPGTPMGQYF
NA	TRBV2	TRBJ1-1	few	TGTGCCAGCAGCCTGACACTCACTGAAGCTTTCTTT	CASSLTLTEAFF
TRBD1	TRBV6-6	TRBJ1-5	NA	TGTGCCAGCAGCGCCGGGACAGGGGTCCAGCCCCAGCATTTT	CASSAGTGVQPQHF
NA	TRBV7-8	TRBJ1-2	NA	TGTGCCAGCAGCTTAGGACATAAGGCTGGGGGTTCGTTTGTCAGCTACACCTTC	CASSLGHKAGGSFVSYTF
TRBD2	TRBV10-3	TRBJ2-1	few	TGTGCCATCAGTGAGCCCTTAAAGGCGGGGGTCATCAATGAGCAGTTCTTC	CAISEPLKAGVINEQFF
TRBD2	TRBV9	TRBJ2-2	NA	TGTGCCAGCAGCCCCTGGACTAGCGGGGGTATCGGGGAGCTGTTTTTT	CASSPWTSGGIGELFF
NA	TRBV25-1	TRBJ1-2	NA	TGTGCCAGCAGTGAGGGAGGGAGCGGCTACACCTTC	CASSEGGSGYTF
NA	TRBV4-2	TRBJ1-3	NA	TGTGCCAGCAGCCAAGTCCTGAACTCTGGAAACACCATATATTTT	CASSQVLNSGNTIYF
TRBD2	TRBV6-1	TRBJ2-3	NA	TGTGCCAGCAGTGATCAGCGGGGGGCCTTCACAGATACGCAGTATTTT	CASSDQRGAFTDTQYF
NA	TRBV6-5	TRBJ1-4	NA	TGTGCCAGCAGTTCGGCAGGGCATAATGAAAAACTGTTTTTT	CASSSAGHNEKLFF
NA	TRBV2	TRBJ2-3	NA	TGTGCCAGCACGGTCGAGGGGGGAACGAGAGATACGCAGTATTTT	CASTVEGGTRDTQYF
NA	TRBV4-1	TRBJ2-1	NA	TGCGCCAGCAGCCAGGAGCTCAGCTCCTACAATGAGCAGTTCTTC	CASSQELSSYNEQFF
TRBD1	TRBV5-6	TRBJ2-1	NA	TGTGCCAGCAGCTGGGGGACAGGGGTCAATGAGCAGTTCTTC	CASSWGTGVNEQFF
NA	TRBV7-9	TRBJ2-3	NA	TGTGCCAGCAGCAGTAGCCAAGTTCAAGATACGCAGTATTTT	CASSSSQVQDTQYF
TRBD1	TRBV4-1	TRBJ1-3	few	TGCGCCAGCAGCCAGACAGGGGGCTCTGGAAACACCATATATTTT	CASSQTGGSGNTIYF
NA	TRBV7-9	TRBJ1-1	few	TGTGCCAGCAGCTCGTTTAGGGGTACTGAAGCTTTCTTT	CASSSFRGTEAFF